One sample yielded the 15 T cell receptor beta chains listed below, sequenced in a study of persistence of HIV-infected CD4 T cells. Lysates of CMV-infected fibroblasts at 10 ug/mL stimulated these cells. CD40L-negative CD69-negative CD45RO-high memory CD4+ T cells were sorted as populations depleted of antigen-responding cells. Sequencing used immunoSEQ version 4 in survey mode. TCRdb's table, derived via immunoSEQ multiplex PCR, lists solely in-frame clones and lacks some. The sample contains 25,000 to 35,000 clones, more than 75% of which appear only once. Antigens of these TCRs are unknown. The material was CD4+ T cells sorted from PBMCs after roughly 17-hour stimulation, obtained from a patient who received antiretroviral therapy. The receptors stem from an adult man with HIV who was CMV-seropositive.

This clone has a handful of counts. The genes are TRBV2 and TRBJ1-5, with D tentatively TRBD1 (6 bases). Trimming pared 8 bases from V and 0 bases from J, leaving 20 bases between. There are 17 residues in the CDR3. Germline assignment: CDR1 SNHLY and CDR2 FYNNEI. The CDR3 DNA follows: TGTGCCAGCGGGGGGGCCAGAGGAGATTATAGCAATCAGCCCCAGCATTTT. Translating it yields CASGGARGDYSNQPQHF.

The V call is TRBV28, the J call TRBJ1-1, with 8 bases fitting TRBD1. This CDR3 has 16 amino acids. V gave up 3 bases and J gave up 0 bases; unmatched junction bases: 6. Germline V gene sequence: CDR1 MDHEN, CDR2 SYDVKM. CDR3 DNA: TGTGCCAGCAGTTTGGGGACAGGCGCCTTGAACACTGAAGCTTTCTTT. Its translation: CASSLGTGALNTEAFF.

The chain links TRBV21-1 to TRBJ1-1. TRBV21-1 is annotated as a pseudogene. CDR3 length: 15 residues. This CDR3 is CASSPEGNGDTEAFF. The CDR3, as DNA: TGTGCCAGCAGCCCGGAAGGTAATGGGGACACTGAAGCTTTCTTT.

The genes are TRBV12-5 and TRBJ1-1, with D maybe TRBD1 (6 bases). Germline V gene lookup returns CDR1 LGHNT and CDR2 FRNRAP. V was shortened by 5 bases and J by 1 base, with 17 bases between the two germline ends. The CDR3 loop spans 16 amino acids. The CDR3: CASGPPPQGPNTEAFF. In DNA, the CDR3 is TGTGCTAGTGGTCCCCCCCCACAGGGACCGAACACTGAAGCTTTCTTT.

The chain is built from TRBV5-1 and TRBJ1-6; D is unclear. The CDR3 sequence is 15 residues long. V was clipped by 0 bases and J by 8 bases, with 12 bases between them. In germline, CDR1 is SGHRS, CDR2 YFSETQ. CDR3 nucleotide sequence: TGCGCCAGCAGCTTGGAAGGGTCAAATTATTCACCCCTCCACTTT. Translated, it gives CASSLEGSNYSPLHF.

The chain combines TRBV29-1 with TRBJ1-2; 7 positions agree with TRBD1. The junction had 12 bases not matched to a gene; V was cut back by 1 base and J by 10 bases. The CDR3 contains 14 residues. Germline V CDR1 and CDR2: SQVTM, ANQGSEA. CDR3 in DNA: TGCAGCGTTGAAGCGGCAGGGGGTTTGGGGATCTACACCTTC. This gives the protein CSVEAAGGLGIYTF.

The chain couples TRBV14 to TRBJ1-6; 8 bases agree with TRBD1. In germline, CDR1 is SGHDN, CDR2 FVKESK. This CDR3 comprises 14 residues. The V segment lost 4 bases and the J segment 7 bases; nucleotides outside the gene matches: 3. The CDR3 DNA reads TGTGCCAGCAGCCGGGGGACAGGAAATTCACCCCTCCACTTT. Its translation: CASSRGTGNSPLHF.

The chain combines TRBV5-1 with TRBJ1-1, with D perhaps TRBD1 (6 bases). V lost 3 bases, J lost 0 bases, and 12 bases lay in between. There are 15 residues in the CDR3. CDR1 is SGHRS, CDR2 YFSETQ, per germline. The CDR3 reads CASSSQGGLNTEAFF. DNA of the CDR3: TGCGCCAGCAGCTCCCAAGGGGGGTTGAACACTGAAGCTTTCTTT.

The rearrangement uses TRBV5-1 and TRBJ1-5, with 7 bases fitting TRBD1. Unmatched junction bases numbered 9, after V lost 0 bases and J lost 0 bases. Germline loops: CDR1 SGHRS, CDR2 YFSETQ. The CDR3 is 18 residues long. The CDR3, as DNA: TGCGCCAGCAGCTTGGGAGGGGCAGGGGGAGGTAGCAATCAGCCCCAGCATTTT. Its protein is CASSLGGAGGGSNQPQHF.

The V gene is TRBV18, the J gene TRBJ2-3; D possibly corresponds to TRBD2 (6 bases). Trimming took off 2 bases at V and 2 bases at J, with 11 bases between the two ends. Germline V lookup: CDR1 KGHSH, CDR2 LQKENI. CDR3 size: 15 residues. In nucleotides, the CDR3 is TGTGCCAGCTCACCAGGTAGCGGATTCACAGATACGCAGTATTTT. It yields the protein CASSPGSGFTDTQYF.

This CDR3 is CASSDNTGELFF. The CDR3 DNA sequence: TGTGCCAGCAGCGACAACACCGGGGAGCTGTTTTTT. The chain uses TRBV5-8 and TRBJ2-2; D is unclear. V was pared by 4 bases and J by 2 bases, with 3 bases between. This CDR3 has 12 residues. Germline CDR1 is SGHTS and CDR2 is YDEGEE.

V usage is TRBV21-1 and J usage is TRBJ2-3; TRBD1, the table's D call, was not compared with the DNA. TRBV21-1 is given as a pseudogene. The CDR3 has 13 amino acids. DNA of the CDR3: TGTGCCAGCAGCATAAGACACCCAGATACGCAGTATTTT. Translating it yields CASSIRHPDTQYF.

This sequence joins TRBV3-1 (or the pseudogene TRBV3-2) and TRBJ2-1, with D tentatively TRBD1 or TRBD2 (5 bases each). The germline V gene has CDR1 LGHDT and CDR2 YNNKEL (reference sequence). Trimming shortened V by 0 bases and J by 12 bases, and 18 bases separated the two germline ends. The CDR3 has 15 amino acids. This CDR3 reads CASSQDSHGAGGQFF. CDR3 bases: TGTGCCAGCAGCCAAGATTCCCACGGGGCCGGCGGGCAGTTCTTC.

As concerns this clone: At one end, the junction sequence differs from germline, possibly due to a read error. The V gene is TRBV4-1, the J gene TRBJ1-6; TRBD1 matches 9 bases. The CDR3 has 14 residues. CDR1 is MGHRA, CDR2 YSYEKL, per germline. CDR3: CASNQDRGNSPLHF. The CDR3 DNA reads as TGCGCCAGCAACCAAGACAGGGGGAATTCACCCCTCCACTTT.

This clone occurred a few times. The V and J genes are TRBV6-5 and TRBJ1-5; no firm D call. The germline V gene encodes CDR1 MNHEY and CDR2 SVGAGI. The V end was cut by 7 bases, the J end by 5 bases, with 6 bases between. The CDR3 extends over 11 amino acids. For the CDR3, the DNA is TGTGCCAGCAACGGGGATCAGCCCCAGCATTTT. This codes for CASNGDQPQHF.